The present entry profiles one TCR beta chain with its context. Antigen unknown. This sample is part of a study of blood T cells in healthy people across ages. Whole-study findings and limits: A roughly linear age-dependent decrease characterized TCR beta diversity per million T cells. Possibly, changes in expanded clonotypes were confounded because donor CMV status was unknown.

The CDR3 length is 13 residues. In germline, CDR1 is SEHNR, CDR2 FQNEAQ (reference sequence). The germline V and J ends were trimmed by 5 bases and 9 bases, with 17 bases remaining between them. Combining a sample-barcoded 5' primer with a J-beta primer mix, a second PCR ran for about 7 to 11 cycles. The template-switch adaptor was a 5' adaptor with 12 random nucleotides. It tagged each cDNA molecule. TCRdb processed the 5' RACE reads anew with MiXCR; each CDR3 protein has one entry. The sample has 600,000 or so distinct CDR3 sequences, about 28% seen once. The sequence was obtained from a woman of 80 years or more in good health. The sequenced sample consisted of blood. The V and J genes are TRBV7-9 and TRBJ2-7, with D possibly called TRBD1 or TRBD2 (6 bases each). This chain's CDR3 is CASSQNLGGVQYF. The DNA of the CDR3 is TGTGCCAGCAGCCAGAACTTGGGGGGCGTGCAGTACTTC.